Shown below are 26 T cell receptor beta chains from a single sample sequenced in a study of sequential checkpoint blockade in melanoma. Treatment described: randomized to nivolumab then ipilimumab (arm A) or the reverse (arm B). Only in-frame clones appear in the TCRdb table, and some are missing; sequencing was by immunoSEQ multiplex PCR. Of about 12,000 clones in the sample, around two thirds were seen once. The input for sequencing was CD8+ T cells sorted from blood (inferred from file names), taken from a patient given nivolumab and ipilimumab in sequence. The receptors originated from a human donor with melanoma.

V is TRBV9 and J is TRBJ2-1; D is uncertain. CDR1 is SGDLS and CDR2 is YYNGEE in the germline V gene. V was cut by 6 bases and J by 0 bases, with 10 bases left in between. The CDR3 has 14 amino acids. CDR3 sequence reads: CASTMASSYNEQFF. The CDR3 nucleotides are TGTGCCAGCACGATGGCTAGCTCCTACAATGAGCAGTTCTTC.

The CDR3, as DNA: TGTGCCAGCAAAGAGGTTGAAACTAGCAATCAGCCCCAGCATTTT. It encodes CASKEVETSNQPQHF. The V and J genes are TRBV6-5 and TRBJ1-5; D gene ambiguous. Germline CDR1 MNHEY, CDR2 SVGAGI. V dropped 7 bases and J dropped 0 bases, with 13 bases sitting between them. The CDR3 consists of 15 residues.

V and J are TRBV7-4 and TRBJ1-1; maybe TRBD1 (5 bases). The V end lost 7 bases, the J end lost 1 base, and 19 bases lay between the germline ends. Germline CDR1 reads SGHVT; CDR2 reads SQSDAQ. The CDR3 consists of 16 residues. CDR3 coding DNA: TGTGCCAGCACCCCACCCTTTGGACATTCGAACACTGAAGCTTTCTTT. This codes for CASTPPFGHSNTEAFF.

The chain carries TRBV6-1 and TRBJ2-1; possible D gene TRBD1, 6 bases. Germline V gene data show CDR1 as MNHNS and CDR2 as SASEGT. V was cut by 4 bases and J by 0 bases, with 10 bases left in between. This CDR3 has 15 residues. CDR3 sequence (DNA): TGTGCCAGCAGTGTCGACAGGAGCTCCTACAATGAGCAGTTCTTC. It codes for CASSVDRSSYNEQFF.

The J gene is TRBJ2-7, the V gene TRBV5-6; 7 nucleotides align to TRBD2. Germline CDR1 is SGHDT and CDR2 is YYEEEE. This CDR3 spans 14 amino acids. V shed 0 bases, J shed 3 bases, and the junction held 3 bases outside the gene matches. CDR3 loop: CASSLGASGYEQYF. CDR3 sequence (DNA): TGTGCCAGCAGCTTGGGGGCTAGCGGCTACGAGCAGTACTTC.

The CDR3 bases are TGTGCCAGCAGCGTAGTAGGGGCGGCTGGAAACACCATATATTTT. Its translation is CASSVVGAAGNTIYF. The rearrangement joins TRBV9 to TRBJ1-3, with D tentatively TRBD1 (5 bases). The CDR3 covers 15 residues. Germline V gives CDR1 SGDLS, CDR2 YYNGEE. Trimming removed 0 bases from V and 2 bases from J, with 9 bases in between.

The V and J genes are TRBV9 and TRBJ2-2, with 14 bases that match TRBD2. Germline V gene lookup returns CDR1 SGDLS and CDR2 YYNGEE. CDR3 length equals 19 residues. The J segment lost 1 base and the V segment lost 1 base, leaving 6 bases of the junction unmatched. In DNA, the CDR3 is TGTGCCAGCAGCGTACTCGGACTAGCGGGGGGCCGGAACACCGGGGAGCTGTTTTTT. Protein sequence: CASSVLGLAGGRNTGELFF. The full variable domain, completed using reference TRBV9 and TRBJ2-2, is DSGVTQTPKHLITATGQRVTLRCSPRSGDLSVYWYQQSLDQGLQFLIQYYNGEERAKGNILERFSAQQFPDLHSELNLSSLELGDSALYFCASSVLGLAGGRNTGELFFGEGSRLTVL.

The chain employs TRBV4-1 and TRBJ2-5; TRBD2 agrees at 11 bases. The end of the DNA fits TRBJ2-7 better, so the J call may be wrong. Germline lookup yields CDR1 MGHRA and CDR2 YSYEKL. CDR3 size: 13 residues. The CDR3 spells CASSQGTSGEQYF. The CDR3 bases are TGCGCCAGCAGCCAGGGGACTAGCGGCGAGCAGTACTTC.

This chain joins TRBV5-6 and TRBJ2-3; D unresolved. The CDR3 loop spans 12 amino acids. V was shortened by 2 bases and J by 5 bases, with 6 bases between the two germline ends. Germline values: CDR1 SGHDT, CDR2 YYEEEE. The CDR3 is CASSFTGDTQYF. CDR3 nucleotide sequence: TGTGCCAGCAGCTTCACGGGAGATACGCAGTATTTT.

This sequence joins TRBV5-1 and TRBJ2-7; 7 nucleotides line up with TRBD1. The CDR3 is 14 residues long. With 0 bases clipped from V and 1 base from J, the junction kept 1 base outside the gene matches. Germline V lookup: CDR1 SGHRS, CDR2 YFSETQ. The CDR3 spells CASSLGDSSYEQYF. The DNA of the CDR3 is TGCGCCAGCAGCTTGGGGGACAGTTCCTACGAGCAGTACTTC.

The genes are TRBV6-5 and TRBJ2-7; TRBD1 is a possible D gene (7 bases). Germline-derived CDR1 and CDR2 are MNHEY and SVGAGI. V was shortened by 2 bases and J by 2 bases, with 13 bases between the two germline ends. This CDR3 spans 15 amino acids. In nucleotides, the CDR3 is TGTGCCAGCAGTTACGTGGCAGGGGGGCCCTACGAGCAGTACTTC. Its protein is CASSYVAGGPYEQYF.

The rearrangement links TRBV7-3 to TRBJ2-3, with 7 bases that match TRBD2. The CDR3 sequence is 21 residues long. Trimming removed 1 base from V and 0 bases from J; junction bases left unmatched: 19. Germline assignment: CDR1 SGHTA and CDR2 FQGTGA. CDR3 coding DNA: TGTGCCAGCAGCTTAAAAGGTCTAGCGGAGCCAACGGAGCTAAGCACAGATACGCAGTATTTT. It codes for CASSLKGLAEPTELSTDTQYF.

The chain is built from TRBV6-5 and TRBJ2-7, with D possibly TRBD1 on 5 matching bases. The length of the CDR3 is 13 residues. V was clipped by 0 bases and J by 6 bases, with 9 bases between them. Looked up from germline, CDR1 is MNHEY and CDR2 is SVGAGI. In DNA form, the CDR3 reads TGTGCCAGCAGTTACTCGGGGCAGAGCGAGCAGTACTTC. This gives the protein CASSYSGQSEQYF.

The chain has TRBV6-5 and TRBJ1-2; D possibly corresponds to TRBD1 (5 bases). The CDR3 is 14 residues long. V gave up 2 bases and J gave up 8 bases, with 15 bases separating them. Germline V gene sequence: CDR1 MNHEY, CDR2 SVGAGI. CDR3 coding DNA: TGTGCCAGCAGTTACCAGGGAGGGGCAGAAGGCTACACCTTC. This translates into CASSYQGGAEGYTF.

The V call is TRBV7-2, the J call TRBJ2-2, with 11 bases identical to TRBD2. CDR1 is SGHTA, CDR2 FQGNSA, per germline. Trimming took 5 bases from V and 5 from J; bases not matched to a gene: 10. This CDR3 is 17 amino acids long. The CDR3 DNA sequence: TGTGCCAGCAGCCCCCTAACGATAGCGGGGGGGACCGGGGAGCTGTTTTTT. It yields the protein CASSPLTIAGGTGELFF.

The chain employs TRBV6-5 and TRBJ2-1, with 9 bases fitting TRBD2. V shed 6 bases and J 8 bases; nucleotides not matched to a gene: 5. The CDR3 covers 13 residues. Germline assignment: CDR1 MNHEY and CDR2 SVGAGI. The chain's CDR3 is CASRGLAPDEQFF. The CDR3 region has the DNA TGTGCCAGCAGAGGACTAGCGCCCGATGAGCAGTTCTTC.

This clone was counted a few times. The CDR3 region has the DNA TGCGCCAGCAGTGACCTTAATGCGGGAGGGAGAAATGAGCAGTTCTTC. It yields the protein CASSDLNAGGRNEQFF. The chain is built from TRBV10-1 and TRBJ2-1; TRBD2 matches at 9 bases. V gave up 3 bases and J gave up 7 bases; unmatched junction bases: 10. CDR1 WNHNN and CDR2 SYGVQD come from the germline V gene (reference sequence). This CDR3 has 16 residues.

CDR3 protein: CASSPGLGVGDTQYF. In nucleotides, the CDR3 is TGTGCCAGCAGTCCGGGACTCGGGGTCGGAGATACGCAGTATTTT. The genes are TRBV7-8 and TRBJ2-3; D is perhaps TRBD2 (6 bases). The CDR3 spans 15 residues. CDR1 SGHVS and CDR2 FQNEAQ come from the germline V gene. Deletions cut 6 bases from V and 5 bases from J, with 18 bases between.

The V call is TRBV7-8, the J call TRBJ2-3, with D perhaps matching TRBD1 (7 bases). Germline V lookup: CDR1 SGHVS, CDR2 FQNEAQ. Trimming took 2 bases from V and 0 from J, leaving 18 bases between them. The CDR3 loop spans 18 amino acids. In DNA, the CDR3 is TGTGCCAGCAGCTTACAATCCGCGGGGACAGCGAGCACAGATACGCAGTATTTT. This encodes CASSLQSAGTASTDTQYF. Together with reference TRBV7-8 and TRBJ2-3, the CDR3 gives the full variable domain: GAGVSQSPRYKVAKRGQDVALRCDPISGHVSLFWYQQALGQGPEFLTYFQNEAQLDKSGLPSDRFFAERPEGSVSTLKIQRTQQEDSAVYLCASSLQSAGTASTDTQYFGPGTRLTVL.

The genes are TRBV2 and TRBJ2-3, with 9 bases fitting TRBD2. The V and J ends lost 4 bases and 6 bases, in that order; junction bases with no gene match: 11. The CDR3 is 16 residues long. The germline gives CDR1 SNHLY, CDR2 FYNNEI. This CDR3 reads CASSGSLAGMTDTQYF. CDR3 sequence (DNA): TGTGCCAGCAGTGGCAGCCTAGCGGGAATGACGGATACGCAGTATTTT.

The V call is TRBV6-6, the J call TRBJ2-7; D possibly corresponds to TRBD2 (6 bases). The CDR3 has 15 amino acids. The ends were cut back, 4 bases at V and 0 bases at J, with 13 bases in the middle. Germline V CDR1 and CDR2: MNHNY, SVGAGI (reference sequence). DNA of the CDR3: TGTGCCAGCAGTTCCCTCCCCGGGAGCTCCTACGAGCAGTACTTC. Its translation: CASSSLPGSSYEQYF.

The chain recombines TRBV21-1 with TRBJ2-5; TRBD1, as called in the table, went unchecked against the DNA. TRBV21-1 is listed as a pseudogene. The CDR3 spans 14 residues. The CDR3 region has the DNA TGTGCCAGCAGCACCCGGACAGGGGACAAGGCCCAGTACTTC. As protein: CASSTRTGDKAQYF.

The chain recombines TRBV11-3 with TRBJ2-1; D is possibly TRBD2 (6 bases). The CDR3 spans 16 residues. Germline loops: CDR1 SGHNT, CDR2 YENEEA. V lost 4 bases, J lost 3 bases, and 16 bases lay in between. The CDR3 loop reads CASSSYLSGVYNEQFF. The CDR3 DNA sequence: TGTGCCAGCAGCTCGTATTTGTCGGGGGTCTACAATGAGCAGTTCTTC.

The V gene is TRBV25-1, the J gene TRBJ2-7; D may be TRBD2 (6 bases). The CDR3 spans 16 residues. The germline gives CDR1 MGHDK, CDR2 SYGVNS. Trimming removed 0 bases from V and 3 bases from J, with 15 bases in between. CDR3: CASSEYGAGAYYEQYF. Here the CDR3 DNA reads TGTGCCAGCAGTGAATATGGAGCGGGTGCCTACTACGAGCAGTACTTC.

This clone was observed a handful of times. CDR3 DNA sequence: TGTGCCAGCAGCTTAGGGGGGGACACCTACGAGCAGTACTTC. Protein product: CASSLGGDTYEQYF. The chain combines TRBV5-6 with TRBJ2-7, with a possible D match to TRBD2 (7 bases). Trimming left V 2 bases short and J 2 bases short, with 11 bases between. Germline V gives CDR1 SGHDT, CDR2 YYEEEE. CDR3 length equals 14 residues.

The rearrangement uses TRBV30 and TRBJ2-2; D gene uncertain. The CDR3 totals 11 residues. Trimming cost V 4 bases and J 6 bases, with 6 bases left between them. Germline-derived CDR1 and CDR2 are GTSNPN and SVGIG (reference sequence). CDR3 sequence reads: CAWKAPGELFF. The DNA of the CDR3 is TGTGCCTGGAAAGCTCCCGGGGAGCTGTTTTTT.